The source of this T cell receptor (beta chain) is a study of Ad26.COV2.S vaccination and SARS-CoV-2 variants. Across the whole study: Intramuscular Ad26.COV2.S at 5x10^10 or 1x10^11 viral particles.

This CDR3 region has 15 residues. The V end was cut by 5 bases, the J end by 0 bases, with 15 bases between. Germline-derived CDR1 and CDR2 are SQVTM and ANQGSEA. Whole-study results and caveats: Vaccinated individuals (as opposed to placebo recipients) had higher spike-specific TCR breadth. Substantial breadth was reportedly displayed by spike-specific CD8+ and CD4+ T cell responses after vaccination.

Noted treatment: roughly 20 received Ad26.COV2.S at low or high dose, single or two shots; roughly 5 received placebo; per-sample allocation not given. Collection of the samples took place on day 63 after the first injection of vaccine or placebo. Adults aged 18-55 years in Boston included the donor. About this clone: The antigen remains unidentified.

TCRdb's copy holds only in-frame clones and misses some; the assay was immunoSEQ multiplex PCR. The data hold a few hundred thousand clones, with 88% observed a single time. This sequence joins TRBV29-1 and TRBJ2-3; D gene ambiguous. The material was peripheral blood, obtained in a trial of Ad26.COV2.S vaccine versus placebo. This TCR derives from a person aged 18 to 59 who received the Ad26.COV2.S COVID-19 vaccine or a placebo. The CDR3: CSVKPVGRSTDTQYF. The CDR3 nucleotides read TGCAGCGTTAAACCTGTAGGTCGAAGCACAGATACGCAGTATTTT.